The 11 T cell receptor beta chains listed next were all sequenced from one sample in a study of OX40 agonist ivuxolimab in advanced cancers. Assay used: immunoSEQ multiplex PCR; TCRdb lists only in-frame clones, some missing. The sample contains some 69,000 clones, around 90% of which appear only once. The source was CD4+ or CD8+ T cells sorted from blood, collected in a trial of the OX40 agonist ivuxolimab. The receptors derive from an adult with an advanced solid tumor such as melanoma, head and neck, liver or kidney cancer.

This clone was seen once. CDR3 DNA: TGTGCCAGCAGTGAAGGCCCTAGCGGGAAAAGTGAGCAGTTCTTC. Its translation is CASSEGPSGKSEQFF. V is TRBV2 and J is TRBJ2-1; 9 bases match TRBD2. The CDR3 is made up of 15 amino acids. Germline V gives CDR1 SNHLY, CDR2 FYNNEI. Trimming at V came to 1 base and at J to 9 bases, leaving 7 bases not matched to a gene. Based on the CDR3 plus reference TRBV2 and TRBJ2-1, the full variable domain is EPEVTQTPSHQVTQMGQEVILRCVPISNHLYFYWYRQILGQKVEFLVSFYNNEISEKSEIFDDQFSVERPDGSNFTLKIRSTKLEDSAMYFCASSEGPSGKSEQFFGPGTRLTVL.

This clone was seen just once. V and J are TRBV6-5 and TRBJ1-5; D gene uncertain. Germline CDR1 is MNHEY and CDR2 is SVGAGI. This CDR3 has 15 residues. Trimming left V 6 bases short and J 1 base short, with 13 bases between. The CDR3 loop is CASSPGRRSNQPQHF. Written as DNA, the CDR3 is TGTGCCAGCAGCCCCGGACGGAGAAGCAATCAGCCCCAGCATTTT.

The chain has TRBV4-2 and TRBJ1-1; weak D call: TRBD1 (5 bases). Germline values: CDR1 LGHNA, CDR2 YNFKEQ. CDR3 size: 17 residues. Trimming shortened V by 1 base and J by 1 base, and 16 bases separated the two germline ends. The CDR3 DNA is TGTGCCAGCAGCCAAGGGGGCACCACCCCTCAGAACACTGAAGCTTTCTTT. This sequence encodes CASSQGGTTPQNTEAFF.

The V and J genes are TRBV19 and TRBJ2-1, with TRBD1 matching 7 bases. This CDR3 is built from 13 residues. The V gene's germline CDR1 is LNHDA and CDR2 SQIVND (reference sequence). The V gene end was trimmed by 7 bases and the J gene end by 2 bases; junction bases not matched to a gene: 2. CDR3 DNA sequence: TGTGCCAGTAAGGGGACAGCCTACAATGAGCAGTTCTTC. It is translated as CASKGTAYNEQFF.

The chain is built from TRBV6-1 and TRBJ1-3, with 7 nucleotides matching TRBD1. The CDR3 has 15 amino acids. CDR1 and CDR2 from the germline V gene are MNHNS and SASEGT. V was clipped by 1 base and J by 8 bases; unmatched bases: 8. This chain's CDR3 is CASSEVGRGTDTIYF. CDR3 nucleotides: TGTGCCAGCAGTGAAGTAGGCAGGGGGACAGACACCATATATTTT.

V usage is TRBV19 and J usage is TRBJ2-3; D is ambiguous. The germline V gene encodes CDR1 LNHDA and CDR2 SQIVND (reference sequence). This CDR3 has 11 amino acids. The V end was cut by 4 bases, the J end by 2 bases, with 1 base between. The chain's CDR3 is CASSNTDTQYF. The CDR3 DNA reads TGTGCCAGTAGTAACACAGATACGCAGTATTTT.

The chain has TRBV21-1 and TRBJ2-7; TRBD2, as called in the table, went unchecked against the DNA. TRBV21-1 is a pseudogene locus. There are 15 residues in the CDR3. In nucleotides, the CDR3 is TGTGCCAGCAGCTTCTCCGGGAAGGGAGCCTACGAGCAGTACTTC. It specifies CASSFSGKGAYEQYF.

The rearrangement uses TRBV5-5 and TRBJ2-3; 10 bases are a match to TRBD2. The V segment lost 2 bases and the J segment 5 bases; nucleotides outside the gene matches: 8. There are 16 residues in the CDR3. CDR1 and CDR2 (germline): SGHKS, YYEKEE (reference sequence). This chain's CDR3 is CASSFLAGVPGDTQYF. CDR3 DNA sequence: TGTGCCAGCAGCTTCCTAGCGGGAGTACCGGGAGATACGCAGTATTTT.

The chain carries TRBV7-9 and TRBJ2-2, with 9 nucleotides matching TRBD1. The CDR3 loop spans 16 amino acids. With 4 bases clipped from V and 4 bases from J, the junction kept 7 bases outside the gene matches. CDR1 is SEHNR, CDR2 FQNEAQ, per germline (reference sequence). The CDR3 nucleotides are TGTGCCAGCAGCTCCTTCACAGGGGGCTTCACCGGGGAGCTGTTTTTT. Translation gives CASSSFTGGFTGELFF.

V usage is TRBV7-3 and J usage is TRBJ2-1; D call uncertain. Germline CDR1 SGHTA, CDR2 FQGTGA. The V gene lost 4 bases and the J gene lost 6 bases, with 13 bases spanning the gap. This CDR3 has 14 amino acids. This chain's CDR3 is CASSSRSWGNEQFF. Written as DNA, the CDR3 is TGTGCCAGCAGCTCCCGATCCTGGGGCAATGAGCAGTTCTTC.

The chain links TRBV7-6 to TRBJ2-3; 7 positions match TRBD2. Germline lookup yields CDR1 SGHVS and CDR2 FNYEAQ. The CDR3 has 17 residues. V trimming: 3 bases; J trimming: 0 bases; junction bases outside the gene matches: 9. In DNA, the CDR3 is TGTGCCAGCAGCTTTGGGAGGGGCGGGAGAAGCACAGATACGCAGTATTTT. This sequence encodes CASSFGRGGRSTDTQYF.